This TCR beta chain was retrieved from a study of spatial heterogeneity in lung cancer. Study-level results: Tumor TCRs that were ubiquitous and expanded showed up in blood more at resection than follow-up.

Each TCR cDNA molecule carried a unique molecular identifier. One entry per CDR3 protein results from TCRdb running MiXCR on the 5' RACE reads. The sample lists under 100,000 distinct CDR3 sequences, roughly 10% occurring once. This CDR3 contains 12 residues. V lost 7 bases to trimming and J lost 0 bases, with 4 bases between them. In its sample, this clonotype was seen a few times. Antigen: not known. This sample's time point: sample taken at primary tumor resection. Sequencing of whole RNA from tumor, nontumor lung or frozen PBMC involved no sorting. The cohort: around 79 early-stage, untreated non-small cell lung cancer patients.

The TCR originated in a male donor with early-stage non-small cell lung cancer. The starting material was PBMCs, obtained at surgery. The J gene is TRBJ1-5, the V gene TRBV12-3 or TRBV12-4; the D is unclear. CDR3: CASMVSNQPQHF. CDR3 bases: TGTGCCAGCATGGTTAGCAATCAGCCCCAGCATTTT.